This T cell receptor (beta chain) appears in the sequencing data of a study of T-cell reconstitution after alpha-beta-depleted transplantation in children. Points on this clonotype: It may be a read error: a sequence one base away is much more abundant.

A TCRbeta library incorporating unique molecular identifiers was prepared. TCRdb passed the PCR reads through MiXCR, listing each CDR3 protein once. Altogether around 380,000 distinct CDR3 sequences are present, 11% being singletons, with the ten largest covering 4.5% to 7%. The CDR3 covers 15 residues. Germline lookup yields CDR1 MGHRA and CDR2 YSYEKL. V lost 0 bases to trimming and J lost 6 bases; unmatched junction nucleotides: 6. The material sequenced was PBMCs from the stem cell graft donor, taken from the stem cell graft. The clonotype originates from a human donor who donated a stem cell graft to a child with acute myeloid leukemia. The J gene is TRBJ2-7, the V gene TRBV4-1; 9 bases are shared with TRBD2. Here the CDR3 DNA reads TGCGCCAGCAGCCAAGACATAGCGGGAGTCCTCGAGCAGTACTTC. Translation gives CASSQDIAGVLEQYF.